The 5 T cell receptor beta chains below all came from one sample that was sequenced in a study of radiotherapy plus CTLA-4 blockade in lung cancer (dated by TCRdb to 2016 to 2019). The protocol used for the library was the immunoSEQ multiplex PCR assay. TCRdb's version of the immuneACCESS table is confined to in-frame rearrangements and falls short of the full clone set. An unresolved V gene accounts for under half of the shortfall where checked; the remainder is of unknown origin. This sample lists 40,000 to 45,000 clones; 65% to 75% were detected once. Approximately 10% of the sample goes to the ten largest clones. The sequencing here drew on peripheral blood, taken from a patient treated with radiotherapy plus ipilimumab. These TCRs come from a human donor with non-small cell lung cancer who had stable disease on radiotherapy plus ipilimumab.

V and J are TRBV10-1 and TRBJ2-7; maybe TRBD2 (6 bases). The CDR3 runs 15 residues. The ends were cut back, 6 bases at V and 0 bases at J, with 15 bases in the middle. Germline V gene sequence: CDR1 WNHNN, CDR2 SYGVQD (reference sequence). In nucleotides, the CDR3 is TGCGCCAGCAGCCATACCGGGACTGGCTCCTACGAGCAGTACTTC. Translated, it gives CASSHTGTGSYEQYF.

This CDR3 is CSVEPGGGGADTQYF. The DNA of the CDR3 is TGCAGCGTTGAACCGGGCGGGGGAGGTGCAGATACGCAGTATTTT. The V and J genes are TRBV29-1 and TRBJ2-3, with TRBD2 identical over 7 bases. Trimming removed 2 bases from V and 4 bases from J; junction bases left unmatched: 9. The length of the CDR3 is 15 residues. CDR1 and CDR2 from the germline V gene are SQVTM and ANQGSEA.

The gene calls are TRBV5-1 and TRBJ1-1; 7 nucleotides align to TRBD1. The CDR3 totals 14 residues. J was trimmed by 2 bases and V by 3 bases; bases with no gene match: 4. The germline CDR1 and CDR2 sequences are SGHRS and YFSETQ. CDR3 protein: CASSSQGGNTEAFF. The CDR3 bases are TGCGCCAGCAGCTCTCAGGGGGGTAACACTGAAGCTTTCTTT.

This chain links TRBV2 with TRBJ2-7; 9 bases align to TRBD2. V was clipped by 3 bases and J by 2 bases; unmatched bases: 2. CDR1 and CDR2 from the germline V gene are SNHLY and FYNNEI. This CDR3 is built from 14 residues. For the CDR3, the DNA is TGTGCCAGCAGTGACTTAGCGGGGGCCTACGAGCAGTACTTC. Its protein is CASSDLAGAYEQYF.

V usage is TRBV11-1 and J usage is TRBJ1-1; D is undetermined. V lost 5 bases and J 5 bases, leaving 21 bases between the germline ends. The CDR3 runs 16 residues. Germline assignment: CDR1 SGHAT and CDR2 FQDESV (reference sequence). The CDR3 loop is CASSTYRGDRRTEAFF. The DNA for the CDR3 is TGTGCCAGCAGCACCTATCGTGGGGATAGGAGGACTGAAGCTTTCTTT.